This is a list of T cell receptor beta chains from one sample in a study of blood T cell repertoires in COVID-19. Only in-frame clones appear in the TCRdb table, and some are missing; sequencing was by immunoSEQ multiplex PCR. The sample holds about 260,000 clones, approximately 90% seen once. The sample taken for sequencing was peripheral blood. Source of these receptors: a woman aged 40 to 55 with acute or convalescent COVID-19. Each CDR3 is given with its conserved first and last residue. A D gene is named only where the DNA matches it firmly. Not all rows give a size; the values are once, few, many and, for expanded clones, a class.

d_call | j_call | clone_size | v_call | cdr3_aa | cdr3_nt
- | TRBJ1-3 | few | TRBV9 | CASSVVADTRGTIYF | TGTGCCAGCAGCGTAGTGGCAGATACCCGGGGCACCATATATTTT
TRBD2 | TRBJ2-3 | - | TRBV6-4 | CASSDTPAGGGADTQYF | TGTGCCAGCAGTGACACCCCCGCGGGGGGAGGCGCAGATACGCAGTATTTT
TRBD1 | TRBJ1-2 | - | TRBV10-3 | CAISESMGRGQNYGYTF | TGTGCCATCAGTGAGTCGATGGGCAGGGGGCAGAACTATGGCTACACCTTC
- | TRBJ1-2 | - | TRBV30 | CAWSVRIGALGYGYTF | TGTGCCTGGAGTGTACGTATAGGGGCCCTAGGCTATGGCTACACCTTC
- | TRBJ1-5 | - | TRBV24-1 | CATSEGAPGQPQHF | TGTGCCACCAGTGAGGGGGCGCCAGGGCAGCCCCAGCATTTT
TRBD1 | TRBJ1-1 | - | TRBV10-1 | CASRPGTGDGEAFF | TGCGCCAGCAGACCCGGGACAGGGGATGGTGAAGCTTTCTTT
TRBD1 | TRBJ1-2 | - | TRBV6-1 | CASSQETGTGMYGYTF | TGTGCCAGCAGTCAAGAAACCGGGACAGGGATGTATGGCTACACCTTC
TRBD1 | TRBJ1-2 | once | TRBV4-1 | CASSQDDRGSTFSYGYTF | TGCGCCAGCAGCCAAGATGACAGGGGCTCCACCTTTAGCTATGGCTACACCTTC
TRBD2 | TRBJ2-1 | - | TRBV14 | CASSQGLAANEQFF | TGTGCCAGCAGCCAAGGACTAGCTGCCAATGAGCAGTTCTTC
- | TRBJ1-6 | - | TRBV5-4 | CASSLGRSSYNSPLHF | TGTGCCAGCAGCTTGGGGCGGAGCTCCTATAATTCACCCCTCCACTTT
- | TRBJ1-1 | - | TRBV27 | CASSLSLTGNTEAFF | TGTGCCAGCAGTTTATCTCTTACGGGGAACACTGAAGCTTTCTTT
- | TRBJ1-2 | - | TRBV25-1 | CASSESGGARGYTF | TGTGCCAGCAGTGAATCTGGGGGGGCTCGAGGCTACACCTTC
- | TRBJ1-6 | - | TRBV11-2 | CASSSYRERDSPLHF | TGTGCCAGCAGCTCCTACAGGGAGAGAGATTCACCCCTCCACTTT
TRBD1 | TRBJ1-6 | - | TRBV6-4 | CASSDTQDRGNSPLHF | TGTGCCAGCAGTGACACCCAGGACAGGGGAAATTCACCCCTCCACTTT
- | TRBJ1-2 | few | TRBV3-1/TRBV3-2 | CASSQSDSPGGYTF | TGTGCCAGCAGCCAATCCGACAGCCCCGGGGGCTACACCTTC
- | TRBJ1-6 | - | TRBV7-9 | CASSLERVGNSPLHF | TGTGCCAGCAGCTTAGAGAGGGTCGGTAATTCACCCCTCCACTTT
- | TRBJ2-5 | - | TRBV15 | CATSREWGQSYQETQYF | TGTGCCACCAGCAGAGAGTGGGGCCAGTCTTACCAAGAGACCCAGTACTTC
- | TRBJ1-1 | - | TRBV19 | CASSRQENTEAFF | TGTGCCAGTAGCCGACAGGAGAACACTGAAGCTTTCTTT
- | TRBJ2-6 | once | TRBV6-6 | CASSRGGGLSSGANVLTF | TGTGCCAGCAGTCGAGGCGGGGGCCTCAGCTCTGGGGCCAACGTCCTGACTTTC
- | TRBJ1-2 | - | TRBV6-5 | CASKSGGGYGYTF | TGTGCCAGCAAAAGCGGGGGGGGCTATGGCTACACCTTC
TRBD1 | TRBJ2-6 | - | TRBV19 | CASSLQGSGANVLTF | TGTGCCAGTAGTTTACAGGGGTCCGGGGCCAACGTCCTGACTTTC
- | TRBJ2-2 | - | TRBV2 | CASTAIKGVGLFF | TGTGCCAGCACCGCTATAAAGGGGGTGGGGCTGTTTTTT
- | TRBJ1-1 | once | TRBV4-1 | CASSQEFRGFEDTEAFF | TGCGCCAGCAGCCAAGAGTTCAGGGGATTCGAGGACACTGAAGCTTTCTTT
TRBD1 | TRBJ1-6 | - | TRBV4-1 | CASSQDRDRGTYSPLHF | TGCGCCAGCAGCCAAGATCGGGACAGGGGTACATATTCACCCCTCCACTTT
TRBD1 | TRBJ1-2 | - | TRBV19 | CASSIIEARWVRGYGYTF | TGTGCCAGTAGTATCATAGAGGCAAGGTGGGTCAGGGGGTATGGCTACACCTTC
- | TRBJ2-5 | - | TRBV5-1 | CASSLPYQQETQYF | TGCGCCAGCAGCTTGCCCTACCAACAAGAGACCCAGTACTTC
TRBD1 | TRBJ1-2 | - | TRBV30 | CAWSKKGQGAWGYTF | TGTGCCTGGAGTAAGAAGGGACAGGGCGCGTGGGGCTACACCTTC
TRBD1 | TRBJ1-2 | - | TRBV11-2 | CASSPVQGAVNYGYTF | TGTGCCAGCAGCCCAGTCCAGGGGGCCGTGAACTATGGCTACACCTTC
- | TRBJ1-2 | once | TRBV2 | CARPGTMNYGYTF | TGTGCCAGGCCGGGGACAATGAACTATGGCTACACCTTC
- | TRBJ1-4 | - | TRBV2 | CASSRTTTSVFSLFF | TGTGCCAGCAGCAGGACTACCACCTCTGTTTTTTCTCTGTTTTTT
- | TRBJ1-6 | - | TRBV27 | CASSVEGHLVSPLHF | TGTGCCAGCAGCGTAGAGGGACACCTCGTTTCACCCCTCCACTTT
TRBD1 | TRBJ1-1 | - | TRBV2 | CASLTGGLNTEAFF | TGTGCCAGCCTTACAGGGGGGCTGAACACTGAAGCTTTCTTT
TRBD1 | TRBJ1-1 | - | TRBV23-1 | CASSQSTRDREGAEAFF | TGCGCCAGCAGTCAATCGACCCGGGACAGGGAGGGGGCTGAAGCTTTCTTT
- | TRBJ1-2 | - | TRBV7-8 | CASSLARDSTNYGYTF | TGTGCCAGCAGCTTAGCCAGGGATTCCACTAACTATGGCTACACCTTC
TRBD1 | TRBJ1-2 | - | TRBV5-6 | CASSQGTAWEGYTF | TGTGCCAGCAGCCAAGGGACAGCTTGGGAGGGCTACACCTTC
TRBD1 | TRBJ1-2 | - | TRBV9 | CASSLGQGVDYGYTF | TGTGCCAGCAGCTTGGGACAGGGGGTTGACTATGGCTACACCTTC
- | TRBJ1-5 | - | TRBV30 | CAWSWGQSNQPQHF | TGTGCCTGGAGTTGGGGACAAAGCAATCAGCCCCAGCATTTT
- | TRBJ2-5 | - | TRBV19 | CASSIDYQETQYF | TGTGCCAGTAGTATAGACTACCAAGAGACCCAGTACTTC
TRBD2 | TRBJ2-3 | - | TRBV5-6 | CASSWRGATDTQYF | TGTGCCAGCAGCTGGCGGGGGGCTACAGATACGCAGTATTTT
- | TRBJ1-2 | - | TRBV19 | CASEGDVGDRYGYTF | TGTGCCAGCGAGGGGGACGTTGGGGATCGCTATGGCTACACCTTC
- | TRBJ2-3 | - | TRBV7-2 | CASSLYRGNTDTQYF | TGTGCCAGCAGCTTATATAGGGGGAACACAGATACGCAGTATTTT
TRBD1 | TRBJ1-1 | - | TRBV12-3/TRBV12-4 | CASSLETGKAFF | TGTGCCAGCAGTTTAGAGACAGGGAAAGCTTTCTTT
TRBD2 | TRBJ2-2 | - | TRBV9 | CASTRRGGSGELFF | TGTGCCAGCACCCGGCGGGGGGGCAGCGGGGAGCTGTTTTTT
- | TRBJ1-1 | - | TRBV3-1/TRBV3-2 | CASVRLGGEAFF | TGTGCCAGCGTCCGCCTGGGGGGGGAAGCTTTCTTT
TRBD1 | TRBJ2-5 | - | TRBV19 | CASSLGGGLETQYF | TGTGCCAGTAGTTTAGGGGGCGGTTTAGAGACCCAGTACTTC
TRBD1 | TRBJ1-6 | once | TRBV5-5 | CASSVRTGELSPLHF | TGTGCCAGCAGCGTCCGGACAGGCGAACTTTCACCCCTCCACTTT
TRBD1 | TRBJ1-2 | - | TRBV2 | CASSEAWTGVPYGYTF | TGTGCCAGCAGTGAAGCCTGGACAGGCGTCCCCTATGGCTACACCTTC